Listed here are 10 T cell receptor beta chains from one sample, sequenced in a study of T-cell reconstitution after alpha-beta-depleted transplantation in children. As it was prepared, the TCRbeta library received unique molecular identifiers. TCRdb re-analysed the PCR reads in MiXCR, keeping a single row per CDR3 protein. The data contain about 1,000,000 distinct CDR3 sequences, 25% to 35% of them singletons. Source: PBMCs, mostly from graft donor cells, taken 360 days after TCRalphabeta/CD19-depleted stem cell transplant. All receptors come from a boy under two years old who had a stem cell transplant for SCID, so the T cells may come from the graft donor.

The gene calls are TRBV29-1 and TRBJ1-2; no firm D call. CDR1 SQVTM and CDR2 ANQGSEA come from the germline V gene. The CDR3 runs 12 residues. Trimming took 7 bases from V and 4 from J, leaving 13 bases between them. The CDR3 spells CSAEDVVYGYTF. In DNA, the CDR3 is TGCAGCGCCGAGGACGTAGTCTATGGCTACACCTTC.

This clonotype appeared many times. The rearrangement links TRBV5-8 to TRBJ1-3; D is ambiguous. Trimming removed 0 bases at V and 2 bases at J, with 6 bases between. The CDR3 has 14 residues. CDR1 SGHTS and CDR2 YDEGEE come from the germline V gene. In DNA form, the CDR3 reads TGTGCCAGCAGCTTGGGTCGGGCTGGAAACACCATATATTTT. Its translation is CASSLGRAGNTIYF.

The chain is built from TRBV19 and TRBJ1-4; TRBD1 is a possible D gene (5 bases). The germline gives CDR1 LNHDA, CDR2 SQIVND (reference sequence). The CDR3 totals 14 residues. Deletions cut 1 base from V and 8 bases from J, with 11 bases between. Here the CDR3 DNA reads TGTGCCAGTAGTATAGCGAGACAGTGGGAAAAACTGTTTTTT. Translation gives CASSIARQWEKLFF.

The gene calls are TRBV12-3 or TRBV12-4 and TRBJ2-1, with 7 bases identical to TRBD2. The CDR3 consists of 17 residues. After removal of 6 bases from V and 7 bases from J, the junction contained 18 bases not matched to a gene. The CDR3 here is CASSSYSSGAGVNEQFF. As DNA, the CDR3 is TGTGCCAGCAGCTCCTATTCCAGCGGGGCCGGGGTGAATGAGCAGTTCTTC.

V and J are TRBV5-5 and TRBJ2-1; 8 nucleotides agree with TRBD2. CDR3 length: 16 amino acids. Germline V lookup: CDR1 SGHKS, CDR2 YYEKEE (reference sequence). Losses at the gene ends were 5 bases for V and 7 bases for J; bases not matched to a gene: 14. CDR3 protein: CASRHISGGPRNEQFF. The CDR3 nucleotides read TGTGCCAGCAGACACATAAGCGGGGGCCCTAGGAATGAGCAGTTCTTC.

This clonotype was detected only a few times. V gene TRBV4-2 combines with J gene TRBJ1-1, with a tentative D call TRBD1 (5 bases). V lost 4 bases, J lost 1 base, and 19 bases lay in between. Germline values: CDR1 LGHNA, CDR2 YNFKEQ. The CDR3 has 17 amino acids. The CDR3 loop reads CASSLKGRWPRNTEAFF. The CDR3 DNA reads TGTGCCAGCAGCCTTAAGGGGCGTTGGCCCCGGAACACTGAAGCTTTCTTT.

This clonotype occurred a few times. The rearrangement uses TRBV20-1 and TRBJ1-4; maybe TRBD1 (6 bases). This CDR3 spans 15 amino acids. V was pared by 4 bases and J by 6 bases, with 18 bases between. Germline V gene lookup returns CDR1 DFQATT and CDR2 SNEGSKA (reference sequence). This CDR3 is CSATRTGPRYEKLFF. The CDR3 DNA sequence: TGCAGTGCTACCCGTACAGGGCCCAGATATGAAAAACTGTTTTTT.

This clonotype appeared a few times. J is TRBJ2-5 and V is TRBV29-1, with a tentative D call TRBD2 (5 bases). The CDR3 runs 13 residues. The germline V gene encodes CDR1 SQVTM and CDR2 ANQGSEA. Trimming took off 1 base at V and 3 bases at J, with 9 bases between the two ends. CDR3: CSVEGRGKETQYF. The CDR3 nucleotides read TGCAGCGTTGAAGGGCGAGGGAAAGAGACCCAGTACTTC.

This chain connects TRBV9 to TRBJ2-5; no reliable D call. Per the germline V gene, CDR1 is SGDLS and CDR2 is YYNGEE. The CDR3 consists of 13 residues. Trimming took 0 bases from V and 5 from J, leaving 8 bases between them. The CDR3 region has the DNA TGTGCCAGCAGCGTAGATGTAGGGGAGACCCAGTACTTC. This sequence encodes CASSVDVGETQYF.

This clonotype turned up a few times. The chain links TRBV5-1 to TRBJ2-3; D gene unclear. Germline lookup yields CDR1 SGHRS and CDR2 YFSETQ. V was pared by 4 bases and J by 4 bases, with 7 bases between. CDR3 length: 12 residues. DNA for the CDR3: TGCGCCAGCAGCGTACCATCAGATACGCAGTATTTT. Protein product: CASSVPSDTQYF.